These T cell receptor beta chains were read from a single sample in a study of blood T cell repertoires in COVID-19. Measured with immunoSEQ multiplex PCR; TCRdb has only the in-frame clones, and not every one. The sample records roughly 70,000 clones, 85% to 90% being singletons. The sample was peripheral blood. Every receptor here comes from a woman between 45 and 60 years old with active COVID-19. Both conserved end residues are part of each CDR3. D genes are given only for firm matches. Size is omitted from some rows. Given values are once, few, many or a class for expanded clones.

CDR3 protein: CASSFQTLLTSNEQFF; CDR3 DNA: TGTGCCAGCAGCTTTCAAACCCTATTGACTAGCAATGAGCAGTTCTTC; clone size: -; D gene: -; V gene: TRBV11-2; J gene: TRBJ2-1
CDR3 protein: CASNRGVGGEKLFF; CDR3 DNA: TGTGCCTCAAACAGGGGCGTGGGGGGAGAAAAACTGTTTTTT; clone size: -; D gene: TRBD1; V gene: TRBV30; J gene: TRBJ1-4
CDR3 protein: CASSPRVRLAGLQETQYF; CDR3 DNA: TGTGCCAGCAGCCCCAGGGTCAGGCTAGCGGGTCTGCAAGAGACCCAGTACTTC; clone size: -; D gene: TRBD2; V gene: TRBV7-8; J gene: TRBJ2-5
CDR3 protein: CASSLVTQASNTEAFF; CDR3 DNA: TGTGCCAGCAGCTTAGTTACACAGGCAAGTAACACTGAAGCTTTCTTT; clone size: -; D gene: -; V gene: TRBV11-2; J gene: TRBJ1-1
CDR3 protein: CASSPSNSPEAFF; CDR3 DNA: TGTGCCAGCAGTCCGAGTAATAGTCCTGAAGCTTTCTTT; clone size: -; D gene: -; V gene: TRBV2; J gene: TRBJ1-1
CDR3 protein: CASSLVPGGPTDTQYF; CDR3 DNA: TGTGCCAGCAGCTTAGTTCCGGGAGGGCCCACAGATACGCAGTATTTT; clone size: -; D gene: TRBD2; V gene: TRBV7-6; J gene: TRBJ2-3
CDR3 protein: CAWSPRIFPPRESPLHF; CDR3 DNA: TGTGCCTGGAGTCCGCGAATTTTCCCCCCAAGAGAATCACCCCTCCACTTT; clone size: -; D gene: -; V gene: TRBV30; J gene: TRBJ1-6
CDR3 protein: CAWDKDRGIGEQYF; CDR3 DNA: TGTGCCTGGGACAAAGACAGGGGAATAGGCGAGCAGTACTTC; clone size: -; D gene: TRBD1; V gene: TRBV30; J gene: TRBJ2-7
CDR3 protein: CASSMGLLAEAAKNIQYF; CDR3 DNA: TGTGCCAGTAGTATGGGGCTACTAGCGGAAGCAGCCAAAAACATTCAGTACTTC; clone size: once; D gene: TRBD2; V gene: TRBV19; J gene: TRBJ2-4
CDR3 protein: CASSELAGRGGNTQYF; CDR3 DNA: TGTGCCAGCAGTGAACTAGCGGGAAGAGGGGGCAATACGCAGTATTTT; clone size: -; D gene: TRBD2; V gene: TRBV6-4; J gene: TRBJ2-3
CDR3 protein: CASKQGFQPQHF; CDR3 DNA: TGTGCCAGCAAACAGGGGTTTCAGCCCCAGCATTTT; clone size: -; D gene: TRBD1; V gene: TRBV27; J gene: TRBJ1-5
CDR3 protein: CAISEGRGRNQPQHF; CDR3 DNA: TGTGCCATCAGTGAGGGAAGGGGGCGAAATCAGCCCCAGCATTTT; clone size: -; D gene: TRBD1; V gene: TRBV10-3; J gene: TRBJ1-5
CDR3 protein: CASSQVPRRMNTEAFF; CDR3 DNA: TGCGCCAGCAGCCAAGTCCCCAGGAGGATGAACACTGAAGCTTTCTTT; clone size: once; D gene: -; V gene: TRBV4-1; J gene: TRBJ1-1
CDR3 protein: CASSPGLEAYEQYF; CDR3 DNA: TGTGCCAGCAGCCCGGGACTGGAAGCCTACGAGCAGTACTTC; clone size: -; D gene: -; V gene: TRBV5-5; J gene: TRBJ2-7
CDR3 protein: CAISESRLAGYNEQFF; CDR3 DNA: TGTGCCATCAGTGAGTCGAGACTAGCGGGTTACAATGAGCAGTTCTTC; clone size: -; D gene: TRBD2; V gene: TRBV10-3; J gene: TRBJ2-1
CDR3 protein: CASSYQGAIQPQHF; CDR3 DNA: TGTGCCAGCAGCTACCAGGGGGCTATTCAGCCCCAGCATTTT; clone size: -; D gene: TRBD1; V gene: TRBV7-8; J gene: TRBJ1-5